Listed here are 30 T cell receptor beta chains from one sample, sequenced in a study of blood T cell repertoires in COVID-19. Using immunoSEQ multiplex PCR, the repertoire was profiled, and TCRdb retains in-frame clones only, with some absent. This table holds roughly 260,000 clones, 79% found once. The sequencing sample was made of peripheral blood. All receptors come from a woman aged 40 to 55 with active or convalescent COVID-19.

This rearrangement joins TRBV6-1 to TRBJ1-2; no reliable D call. Trimming took 2 bases from V and 8 from J, leaving 21 bases between them. CDR1 and CDR2 from the germline V gene are MNHNS and SASEGT. The CDR3 has 16 residues. CDR3 sequence: CASSEYSLNQVYGYTF. The CDR3 bases are TGTGCCAGCAGTGAATACTCCCTTAACCAGGTCTACGGCTACACCTTC.

The V gene is TRBV7-8, the J gene TRBJ2-2; tentative D call: TRBD1 (6 bases). Germline assignment: CDR1 SGHVS and CDR2 FQNEAQ. V lost 3 bases, J lost 4 bases, and 12 bases lay in between. This CDR3 has 15 amino acids. The CDR3 DNA follows: TGTGCCAGCAGCTTGGTTCAGGGGCCCACCGGGGAGCTGTTTTTT. This codes for CASSLVQGPTGELFF.

The chain combines TRBV6-2 or TRBV6-3 with TRBJ2-1; perhaps TRBD1 as D (6 bases). Trimming took off 6 bases at V and 0 bases at J, with 9 bases between the two ends. Per germline, CDR1 MNHEY and CDR2 SVGEGT. The CDR3 is made up of 14 amino acids. The CDR3 is CASSGQNSYNEQFF. The CDR3, as DNA: TGTGCCAGCAGCGGACAGAACTCCTACAATGAGCAGTTCTTC.

CDR3 in amino acids: CATRGGGTAREKLFF. CDR3 in DNA: TGTGCCACCCGAGGAGGCGGGACAGCCCGGGAAAAACTGTTTTTT. J is TRBJ1-4 and V is TRBV2; 7 positions agree with TRBD1. The CDR3 runs 15 residues. Unmatched junction bases numbered 16, after V lost 10 bases and J lost 8 bases. Germline lookup yields CDR1 SNHLY and CDR2 FYNNEI.

The chain recombines TRBV9 with TRBJ1-3; 9 nucleotides align to TRBD1. In germline, CDR1 is SGDLS, CDR2 YYNGEE. The CDR3 runs to 17 residues. Trimming took 2 bases from V and 0 from J; bases not matched to a gene: 6. The CDR3 bases are TGTGCCAGCAGCGTTGCCGGGACAGGGACCTCTGGAAACACCATATATTTT. This translates into CASSVAGTGTSGNTIYF.

J is TRBJ1-4 and V is TRBV18; D gene uncertain. The germline V gene has CDR1 KGHSH and CDR2 LQKENI. The V end lost 2 bases, the J end lost 0 bases, and 4 bases lay between the germline ends. CDR3 length: 14 residues. Here the CDR3 reads CASSPGATNEKLFF. In DNA, the CDR3 is TGTGCCAGCTCACCAGGAGCAACTAATGAAAAACTGTTTTTT.

The rearrangement uses TRBV4-1 and TRBJ1-2, with D unresolved. Trimming removed 2 bases at V and 1 base at J, with 8 bases between. CDR3 length: 14 residues. CDR1 is MGHRA and CDR2 is YSYEKL in the germline V gene. The CDR3 protein is CASSQPTRNYGYTF. CDR3 nucleotide sequence: TGCGCCAGCAGCCAACCGACTCGTAACTATGGCTACACCTTC.

A single count supports this clone. The chain combines TRBV9 with TRBJ2-1; TRBD1 agrees at 8 bases. Germline CDR1 is SGDLS and CDR2 is YYNGEE. This CDR3 has 15 amino acids. V shed 3 bases and J 4 bases; nucleotides not matched to a gene: 6. The CDR3 region is CASSADRGGYNEQFF. CDR3 in DNA: TGTGCCAGCAGCGCTGACAGGGGTGGGTACAATGAGCAGTTCTTC.

The chain uses TRBV14 and TRBJ1-6, with 7 positions matching TRBD1. Looked up from germline, CDR1 is SGHDN and CDR2 is FVKESK. The V and J ends lost 1 base and 9 bases, in that order; junction bases with no gene match: 9. CDR3 length: 16 amino acids. The CDR3 sequence is CASSQGDQGVSSPLHF. The CDR3 coding sequence is TGTGCCAGCAGCCAAGGAGATCAGGGGGTCTCTTCACCCCTCCACTTT. Filled out from reference TRBV14 and TRBJ1-6, the complete variable domain reads EAGVTQFPSHSVIEKGQTVTLRCDPISGHDNLYWYRRVMGKEIKFLLHFVKESKQDESGMPNNRFLAERTGGTYSTLKVQPAELEDSGVYFCASSQGDQGVSSPLHFGNGTRLTVT.

V usage is TRBV30 and J usage is TRBJ1-2; D may be TRBD1 (5 bases). Trimming pared 0 bases from V and 6 bases from J, leaving 14 bases between. Germline assignment: CDR1 GTSNPN and CDR2 SVGIG (reference sequence). The CDR3 totals 14 residues. As DNA, the CDR3 is TGTGCCTGGAGTGTAGGGCTCCTCAGGGATGGCTACACCTTC. Protein product: CAWSVGLLRDGYTF.

The chain couples TRBV5-6 to TRBJ1-3, with 10 bases matching TRBD1. Germline CDR1 reads SGHDT; CDR2 reads YYEEEE. V was pared by 4 bases and J by 2 bases, with 6 bases of the junction left unmatched. This CDR3 is built from 16 residues. The CDR3 region has the DNA TGTGCCAGCAGCGCAGACAGGGGGCGTCCTGGAAACACCATATATTTT. Amino acid sequence: CASSADRGRPGNTIYF.

The rearrangement joins TRBV11-1 to TRBJ1-1; 8 nucleotides align to TRBD1. CDR1 SGHAT and CDR2 FQDESV come from the germline V gene (reference sequence). J was trimmed by 6 bases and V by 6 bases; bases with no gene match: 9. The CDR3 runs to 14 residues. The CDR3 sequence: CASRPTGGSAEAFF. The CDR3 bases are TGTGCCAGCAGACCTACAGGGGGGTCGGCTGAAGCTTTCTTT.

The V gene is TRBV5-1, the J gene TRBJ1-1; D not certain. Germline assignment: CDR1 SGHRS and CDR2 YFSETQ. Trimming took off 4 bases at V and 5 bases at J, with 21 bases between the two ends. The CDR3 runs 16 residues. CDR3 residues: CASSPGVGTLGTEAFF. The CDR3 nucleotides read TGCGCCAGCAGCCCCGGGGTCGGTACCTTGGGGACTGAAGCTTTCTTT.

For the CDR3, the DNA is TGTGCCAGCAGTTATCTTATTCCTGGAAACACCATATATTTT. It yields the protein CASSYLIPGNTIYF. The rearrangement joins TRBV6-5 to TRBJ1-3; D unclear. V lost 3 bases and J 2 bases, leaving 8 bases between the germline ends. Per germline, CDR1 MNHEY and CDR2 SVGAGI. This CDR3 spans 14 amino acids.

The rearrangement links TRBV6-5 to TRBJ2-1; TRBD1 might be the D (6 bases). Germline CDR1 is MNHEY and CDR2 is SVGAGI. Trimming left V 6 bases short and J 6 bases short, with 18 bases between. This CDR3 contains 15 residues. Here the CDR3 DNA reads TGTGCCAGCAGCCGGGGACAACTTGGAGGCAATGAGCAGTTCTTC. Its translation is CASSRGQLGGNEQFF.

This chain connects TRBV9 to TRBJ1-5; the D gene is possibly TRBD1 (6 bases). Germline values: CDR1 SGDLS, CDR2 YYNGEE. CDR3 length equals 16 residues. The germline V and J ends were trimmed by 4 bases and 3 bases, with 17 bases remaining between them. The CDR3 DNA sequence: TGTGCCAGCAGCCCGACCGGCAGGGGCTTCAATCAGCCCCAGCATTTT. It codes for CASSPTGRGFNQPQHF. The variable domain in full, with the rest retrieved from reference TRBV9 and TRBJ1-5, is DSGVTQTPKHLITATGQRVTLRCSPRSGDLSVYWYQQSLDQGLQFLIQYYNGEERAKGNILERFSAQQFPDLHSELNLSSLELGDSALYFCASSPTGRGFNQPQHFGDGTRLSIL.

The chain combines TRBV27 with TRBJ1-5, with D maybe TRBD1 (6 bases). Trimming removed 3 bases from V and 4 bases from J, with 10 bases in between. This CDR3 comprises 14 residues. The germline V gene has CDR1 MNHEY and CDR2 SMNVEV (reference sequence). Here the CDR3 DNA reads TGTGCCAGCAGTTTGTTTACAGGGAATCAGCCCCAGCATTTT. Its protein product is CASSLFTGNQPQHF.

This clone has only a few counts. The V gene is TRBV29-1, the J gene TRBJ1-5; 10 nucleotides align to TRBD1. CDR1 and CDR2 from the germline V gene are SQVTM and ANQGSEA. The CDR3 extends over 13 amino acids. V shed 7 bases and J 4 bases; nucleotides not matched to a gene: 4. CDR3 in amino acids: CSAGTGVNQPQHF. The CDR3 region has the DNA TGCAGCGCCGGGACAGGGGTGAATCAGCCCCAGCATTTT.

The chain recombines TRBV19 with TRBJ1-2; 8 bases map to TRBD1. The J segment lost 4 bases and the V segment lost 4 bases, leaving 11 bases of the junction unmatched. The germline CDR1 and CDR2 sequences are LNHDA and SQIVND (reference sequence). The CDR3 contains 16 residues. CDR3 in amino acids: CASSTGQAGSLYGYTF. The CDR3 coding sequence is TGTGCCAGTAGTACGGGACAGGCGGGTTCCCTCTATGGCTACACCTTC.

This clone has a single count. This chain uses TRBV11-2 with TRBJ1-4; no clear D. This CDR3 is 15 amino acids long. The V end was cut by 6 bases, the J end by 0 bases, with 11 bases between. The germline gives CDR1 SGHAT, CDR2 FQNNGV. The CDR3 DNA is TGTGCCAGCAGTCCCGGGGTAACAACTAATGAAAAACTGTTTTTT. Its translation is CASSPGVTTNEKLFF.

The V and J genes are TRBV27 and TRBJ1-2, with TRBD1 identical over 7 bases. Germline loops: CDR1 MNHEY, CDR2 SMNVEV (reference sequence). V was pared by 2 bases and J by 5 bases, with 2 bases of the junction left unmatched. This CDR3 comprises 13 residues. CDR3 loop: CASSLQGDYGYTF. CDR3 bases: TGTGCCAGCAGTTTACAGGGGGATTATGGCTACACCTTC.

CDR3: CASSYDGEGSYNEQFF. The DNA of the CDR3 is TGTGCCAGTAGCTACGACGGAGAGGGCTCCTACAATGAGCAGTTCTTC. The V gene is TRBV19, the J gene TRBJ2-1; tentatively, D is TRBD2 (5 bases). The CDR3 contains 16 residues. Trimming stripped 6 bases from V and 0 bases from J, with 15 bases between. The germline CDR1 and CDR2 sequences are LNHDA and SQIVND (reference sequence). The full variable domain, its missing parts supplied by reference TRBV19 and TRBJ2-1, is DGGITQSPKYLFRKEGQNVTLSCEQNLNHDAMYWYRQDPGQGLRLIYYSQIVNDFQKGDIAEGYSVSREKKESFPLTVTSAQKNPTAFYLCASSYDGEGSYNEQFFGPGTRLTVL.

The V gene is TRBV5-4, the J gene TRBJ1-2, with D possibly TRBD1 on 5 matching bases. The CDR3 extends over 16 amino acids. With 2 bases removed from V and 8 bases from J, the gap between germline ends came to 22 bases. Germline V CDR1 and CDR2: SGHNT, YYREEE (reference sequence). The CDR3 DNA sequence: TGTGCCAGCAGCTTCCCCGCCGGGAGCGGGGGACGCGGCTACACCTTC. Translated, it gives CASSFPAGSGGRGYTF. The full variable domain, its missing parts supplied by reference TRBV5-4 and TRBJ1-2, is ETGVTQSPTHLIKTRGQQVTLRCSSQSGHNTVSWYQQALGQGPQFIFQYYREEENGRGNFPPRFSGLQFPNYSSELNVNALELDDSALYLCASSFPAGSGGRGYTFGSGTRLTVV.

This chain connects TRBV5-4 to TRBJ1-1, with D possibly TRBD1 on 5 matching bases. Germline CDR1 and CDR2: SGHNT and YYREEE (reference sequence). Trimming shortened V by 1 base and J by 4 bases, and 8 bases separated the two germline ends. This CDR3 spans 13 amino acids. The CDR3: CASSLFRVTEAFF. CDR3 in DNA: TGTGCCAGCAGCTTGTTCAGGGTCACTGAAGCTTTCTTT.

The rearrangement uses TRBV19 and TRBJ2-5; 12 bases match TRBD1. Trimming at V came to 6 bases and at J to 4 bases, leaving 6 bases not matched to a gene. The length of the CDR3 is 15 residues. CDR1 and CDR2 from the germline V gene are LNHDA and SQIVND (reference sequence). The CDR3 region is CASSPGQGALETQYF. The DNA of the CDR3 is TGTGCCAGTAGCCCGGGACAGGGGGCACTAGAGACCCAGTACTTC.

J is TRBJ2-2 and V is TRBV28; 7 positions agree with TRBD1. CDR1 is MDHEN, CDR2 SYDVKM, per germline. This CDR3 region has 16 residues. The V and J ends lost 4 bases and 2 bases, in that order; junction bases with no gene match: 7. CDR3 sequence: CASSSRQGSNTGELFF. CDR3 coding DNA: TGTGCCAGCAGTTCGCGACAGGGATCAAACACCGGGGAGCTGTTTTTT.

The chain has TRBV28 and TRBJ1-2; possible D gene TRBD1, 6 bases. Germline lookup yields CDR1 MDHEN and CDR2 SYDVKM. V gave up 3 bases and J gave up 8 bases, with 19 bases separating them. The CDR3 consists of 15 residues. The CDR3: CASSFPGQVLGGYTF. CDR3 coding DNA: TGTGCCAGCAGTTTCCCGGGACAAGTCTTAGGGGGCTACACCTTC.

This rearrangement joins TRBV5-4 to TRBJ2-5; 7 bases are shared with TRBD1. J lost 0 bases, V lost 5 bases, and 4 bases had no gene match. Germline CDR1 and CDR2: SGHNT and YYREEE (reference sequence). This CDR3 has 14 residues. The CDR3 DNA is TGTGCCAGCAGGGGGGACAGCAACCAAGAGACCCAGTACTTC. It translates to CASRGDSNQETQYF.

This chain links TRBV28 with TRBJ1-1; 8 bases are shared with TRBD1. CDR1 MDHEN and CDR2 SYDVKM come from the germline V gene. Trimming at V came to 10 bases and at J to 4 bases, leaving 11 bases not matched to a gene. The CDR3 sequence is 14 residues long. The CDR3 loop reads CATWAGQGGTEAFF. In DNA, the CDR3 is TGTGCCACCTGGGCTGGACAGGGCGGCACTGAAGCTTTCTTT.

This sequence joins TRBV19 and TRBJ1-5; D possibly corresponds to TRBD1 (6 bases). The germline V and J ends were trimmed by 5 bases and 6 bases, with 11 bases remaining between them. The germline gives CDR1 LNHDA, CDR2 SQIVND (reference sequence). The CDR3 covers 13 residues. The CDR3 coding sequence is TGTGCCAGTAGTTCCCCAGGGGTTCAGCCCCAGCATTTT. Residues: CASSSPGVQPQHF.